The following is a T cell receptor (beta chain) sequence with its context. Its target is unknown. These data are taken from a study of shared clonotypes between healthy human individuals. Sequencing was performed with immunoSEQ multiplex PCR; in TCRdb, only in-frame clones are kept and a portion is missing. The sample lists 1,500,000 or so clones; roughly 96% were seen once. Notes on the study in general: Generally, estimated richness proved larger in naive subsets than it did in memory subsets. The authors sampled blood alone, and tissue repertoires likely differ.

The length of the CDR3 is 13 residues. The trim removed 4 bases at V and 3 bases at J, leaving 2 bases unmatched. Germline CDR1 WSHSY, CDR2 SAAADI. Healthy HIV-negative adults without recent acute infections or vaccinations served as donors. The chain joins TRBV10-2 to TRBJ2-7; TRBD2 matches at 8 bases. The sequence was obtained from a man aged 30 to 45 in good health. What was sequenced was naive CD4+ T cells sorted from blood. Subset specified: CD45RA+ positively selected. CDR3 coding DNA: TGCGCCAGCAGTGTTCTAGCGGGCTACGAGCAGTACTTC. Its protein product is CASSVLAGYEQYF.